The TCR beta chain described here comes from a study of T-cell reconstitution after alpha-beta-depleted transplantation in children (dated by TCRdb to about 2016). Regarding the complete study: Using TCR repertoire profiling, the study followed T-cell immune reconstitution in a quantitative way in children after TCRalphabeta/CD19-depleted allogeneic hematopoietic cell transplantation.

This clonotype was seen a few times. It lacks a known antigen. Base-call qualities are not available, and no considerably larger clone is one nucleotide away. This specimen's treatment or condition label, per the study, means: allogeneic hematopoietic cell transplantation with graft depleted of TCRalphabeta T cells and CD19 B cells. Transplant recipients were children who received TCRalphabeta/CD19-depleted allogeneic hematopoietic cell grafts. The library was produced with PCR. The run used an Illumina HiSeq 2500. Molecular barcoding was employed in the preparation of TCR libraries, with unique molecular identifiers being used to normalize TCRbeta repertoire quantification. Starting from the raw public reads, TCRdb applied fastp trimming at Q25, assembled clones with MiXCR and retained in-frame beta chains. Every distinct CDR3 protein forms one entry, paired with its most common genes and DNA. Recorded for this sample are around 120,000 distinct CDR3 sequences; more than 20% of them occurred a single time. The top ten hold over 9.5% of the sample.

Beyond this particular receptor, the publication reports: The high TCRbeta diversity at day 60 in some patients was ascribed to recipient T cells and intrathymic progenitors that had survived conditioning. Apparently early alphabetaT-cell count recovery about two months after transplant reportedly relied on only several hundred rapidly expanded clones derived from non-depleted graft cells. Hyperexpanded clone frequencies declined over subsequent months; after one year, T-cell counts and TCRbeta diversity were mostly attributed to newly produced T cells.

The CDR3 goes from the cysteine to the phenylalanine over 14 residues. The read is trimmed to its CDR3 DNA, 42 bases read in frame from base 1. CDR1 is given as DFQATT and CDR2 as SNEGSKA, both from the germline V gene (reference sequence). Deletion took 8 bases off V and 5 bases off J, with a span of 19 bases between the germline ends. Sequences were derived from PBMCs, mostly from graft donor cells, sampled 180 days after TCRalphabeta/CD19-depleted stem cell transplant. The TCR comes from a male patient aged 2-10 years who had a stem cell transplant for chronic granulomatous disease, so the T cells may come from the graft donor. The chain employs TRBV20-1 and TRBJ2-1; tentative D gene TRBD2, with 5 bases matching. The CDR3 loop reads CSTPSWERNNEQFF. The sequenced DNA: TGCAGTACACCATCGTGGGAGCGGAACAATGAGCAGTTCTTC.